Here is one T cell receptor beta chain with its context. TCRdb's table, derived via immunoSEQ multiplex PCR, lists solely in-frame clones and lacks some. Of 250,000 or so clones in the sample, around nine tenths are singletons; the top ten hold about 2.9%. Across about two dozen US areas, participants ranged in age from about 18 to 100 years. Participants' own reports of clinical history determined their cohort assignment. This record comes from a study of blood T cell repertoires in COVID-19. Study summary: Material from acute and convalescent COVID-19 was sourced from the United States, Italy and Spain. Sources were T cells, B-cell-depleted T cells, or PBMCs; the material itself was cDNA or gDNA.

After removal of 6 bases from V and 4 bases from J, the junction contained 3 bases not matched to a gene. The CDR3 length is 13 residues. The chain has TRBV12-3 or TRBV12-4 and TRBJ1-1; 9 bases fit TRBD1. The sequenced material came from PBMCs or T cells enriched from blood (not recorded which). This TCR derives from a woman aged 40 to 50 who had been exposed to COVID-19. Here the CDR3 reads CASSVTGGTEAFF. In DNA form, the CDR3 reads TGTGCCAGCAGCGTGACAGGGGGCACTGAAGCTTTCTTT.